This TCR beta chain came from a study of cytomegalovirus exposure and HLA in healthy donors. Regarding the study as a whole: Previous analysis showed most TCR beta V segments were productive about 87% or about 30% of the time. The authors judged a highly shared variant cluster likely a sequencing artifact. The study found most TCR sequences rare, yet found some public TCRs in many donors. Relative to the approximately 700-donor mean, N-insertions were reportedly fewer in an Asian-associated ancestry cluster in a later analysis.

V was pared by 3 bases and J by 4 bases, with 2 bases of the junction left unmatched. Germline assignment: CDR1 MDHEN and CDR2 SYDVKM. CDR3 length: 14 amino acids. Turning to this clone: Its target is unknown.

The PCR employed 60 Vbeta primers together with 13 Jbeta primers. Clones were read by immunoSEQ multiplex PCR, and TCRdb kept only the in-frame ones, dropping some. The table lists about 130,000 clones, around three quarters of them singletons. Specimen: PBMCs. V and J are TRBV28 and TRBJ2-2; 7 bases line up with TRBD1. The clonotype was recovered from a man in his forties or fifties in good health and CMV-seronegative. In DNA, the CDR3 is TGTGCCAGCAGTTTCTCAGGGGGCACCGGGGAGCTGTTTTTT. Its protein is CASSFSGGTGELFF.